This T cell receptor beta chain was captured by sequencing in a study of T-cell reconstitution after alpha-beta-depleted transplantation in children. Study findings and constraints: At day 60, the high TCRbeta diversity found in some patients originated from recipient T cells and thymic progenitors that had survived. As was reported, about two months after transplant, alpha-beta T cells came from several hundred expanded graft clones. The authors attributed T-cell counts and diversity one year after transplant mostly to newly produced T cells.

Using unique molecular identifiers, the investigators prepared the TCRbeta library. From the PCR reads, TCRdb called clonotypes with MiXCR, one entry per CDR3 protein. The repertoire has about a million distinct CDR3 sequences, roughly 29% of them found once; the top ten carry around 30%. This clonotype was recorded a few times. Its antigen is as yet unknown. The sample in question was PBMCs, mostly from graft donor cells, obtained 360 days after TCRalphabeta/CD19-depleted stem cell transplant. The source of this sequence is a boy in the first two years of life who had a stem cell transplant for SCID, so the T cells may come from the graft donor.

CDR3 DNA sequence: TGTGCCAGCAGCACCGGGACAGCGTCCTACAATGAGCAGTTCTTC. Its protein is CASSTGTASYNEQFF. The V and J genes are TRBV12-3 or TRBV12-4 and TRBJ2-1; 7 bases align to TRBD1. There are 15 residues in the CDR3. V shed 6 bases, J shed 1 base, and the junction held 6 bases outside the gene matches.